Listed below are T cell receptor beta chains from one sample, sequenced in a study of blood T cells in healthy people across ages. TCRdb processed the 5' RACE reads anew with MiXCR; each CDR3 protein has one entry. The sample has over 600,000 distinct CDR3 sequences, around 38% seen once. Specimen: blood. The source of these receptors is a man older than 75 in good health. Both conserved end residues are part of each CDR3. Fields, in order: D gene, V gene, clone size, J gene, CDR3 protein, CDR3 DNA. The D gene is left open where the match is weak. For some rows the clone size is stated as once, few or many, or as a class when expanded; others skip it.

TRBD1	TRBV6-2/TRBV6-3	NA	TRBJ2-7	CASSYGGTGKNEQYF	TGTGCCAGCAGTTACGGCGGGACAGGGAAAAATGAGCAGTACTTC
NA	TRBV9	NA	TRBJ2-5	CASSVDVGEQYF	TGTGCCAGCAGCGTAGATGTGGGTGAGCAGTACTTC
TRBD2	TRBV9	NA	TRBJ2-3	CASSVDERGESTDTQYF	TGTGCCAGCAGCGTAGACGAGCGGGGGGAATCCACAGATACGCAGTATTTT
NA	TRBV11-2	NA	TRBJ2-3	CASSLSTGTQYF	TGTGCCAGCAGCTTAAGCACAGGTACGCAGTATTTT
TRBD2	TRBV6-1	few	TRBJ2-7	CATGTSGGYEQYF	TGTGCCACCGGGACTAGCGGGGGCTACGAGCAGTACTTC
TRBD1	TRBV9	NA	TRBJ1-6	CASSAIPGQNSPLHF	TGTGCCAGCAGCGCTATTCCGGGACAGAATTCACCCCTCCACTTT
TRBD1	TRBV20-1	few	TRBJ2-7	CSALSPGTGLSSYEQYF	TGCAGTGCTCTATCACCCGGGACAGGTTTGAGCTCCTACGAGCAGTACTTC
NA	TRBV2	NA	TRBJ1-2	CADSKEGRSYGYTF	TGTGCCGATAGCAAGGAGGGGCGAAGCTATGGCTACACCTTC
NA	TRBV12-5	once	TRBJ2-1	CASGLMVGGNEQFF	TGTGCTAGTGGTTTGATGGTAGGGGGCAATGAGCAGTTCTTC
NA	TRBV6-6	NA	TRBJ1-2	CASSYRPGDGYTF	TGTGCCAGCAGTTACAGGCCAGGCGATGGCTACACCTTC
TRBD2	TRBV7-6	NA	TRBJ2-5	CASSLKIETSRYF	TGTGCCAGCAGCTTAAAAATAGAGACTAGCCGGTACTTC
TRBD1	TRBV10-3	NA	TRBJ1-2	CAIRDSKHNYGYTF	TGTGCCATCCGGGACAGCAAGCATAACTATGGCTACACCTTC
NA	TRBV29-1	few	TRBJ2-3	CSVDRDLFGASTDTQYF	TGCAGCGTTGATAGAGACCTTTTCGGGGCTAGCACAGATACGCAGTATTTT
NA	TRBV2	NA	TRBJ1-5	CASSQVKVNNQPQHF	TGTGCCAGCAGTCAAGTTAAGGTCAACAATCAGCCCCAGCATTTT
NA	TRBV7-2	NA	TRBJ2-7	CASSLEGTGPPQYF	TGTGCCAGCAGCTTAGAGGGGACTGGCCCGCCCCAGTACTTC
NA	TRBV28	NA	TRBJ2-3	CASSPWTDRGDTQYF	TGTGCCAGCAGTCCGTGGACAGACCGAGGAGATACGCAGTATTTT
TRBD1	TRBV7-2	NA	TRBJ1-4	CASSPDRVQELFF	TGTGCCAGCAGCCCGGACAGGGTCCAGGAACTGTTTTTT
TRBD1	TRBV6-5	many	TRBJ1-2	CASSRTGGDYGYTF	TGTGCCAGCAGTCGGACAGGGGGGGACTATGGCTACACCTTC
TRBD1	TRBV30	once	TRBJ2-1	CAWKGTGGQREQFF	TGTGCCTGGAAAGGGACAGGGGGGCAACGGGAGCAGTTCTTC
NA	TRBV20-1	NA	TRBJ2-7	CSATLGGGRQYF	TGCAGTGCTACCCTCGGGGGAGGTCGGCAGTACTTC
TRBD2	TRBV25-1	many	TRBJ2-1	CASKALAGVNEQFF	TGTGCCAGCAAGGCTCTAGCGGGAGTCAATGAGCAGTTCTTC
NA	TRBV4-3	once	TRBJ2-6	CASSQDRGHSSRANVLTF	TGCGCCAGCAGCCAAGATAGGGGACACAGCTCTAGGGCCAACGTCCTGACTTTC
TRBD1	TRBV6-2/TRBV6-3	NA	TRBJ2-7	CASSWGQGLHYEQYF	TGTGCCAGCAGCTGGGGACAGGGCCTCCACTACGAGCAGTACTTC
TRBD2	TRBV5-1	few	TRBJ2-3	CASRDGTSEDTQYF	TGCGCCAGCAGGGACGGGACTAGCGAAGATACGCAGTATTTT
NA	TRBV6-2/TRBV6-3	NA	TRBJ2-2	CASSPGRARAGELFF	TGTGCCAGCAGCCCGGGGCGGGCGAGGGCCGGGGAGCTGTTTTTT
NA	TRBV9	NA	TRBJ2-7	CASSEGYTYEQYF	TGTGCCAGCAGCGAGGGGTACACCTACGAGCAGTACTTC
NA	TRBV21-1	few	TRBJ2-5	CASSKAPRTTTGETQYF	TGTGCCAGCAGCAAAGCCCCACGGACTACTACGGGGGAGACCCAGTACTTC
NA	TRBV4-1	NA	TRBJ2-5	CASSQAPAGEEQYF	TGCGCCAGCAGCCAAGCGCCAGCCGGGGAGGAGCAGTACTTC
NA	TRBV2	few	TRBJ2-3	CASSASGFTDTQYF	TGTGCCAGCAGTGCGTCAGGGTTCACAGATACGCAGTATTTT
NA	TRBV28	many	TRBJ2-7	CASSSRDPGVYEQYF	TGTGCCAGCAGTTCCCGGGACCCAGGGGTGTACGAGCAGTACTTC
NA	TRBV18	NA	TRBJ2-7	CASSPGRESSYEQYF	TGTGCCAGCTCACCGGGACGGGAGAGCTCCTACGAGCAGTACTTC
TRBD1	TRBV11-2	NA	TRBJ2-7	CASSLVRRGYEQYF	TGTGCCAGCAGCTTAGTCCGCAGGGGGTACGAGCAGTACTTC
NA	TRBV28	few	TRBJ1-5	CASSLGVRPQHF	TGTGCCAGCAGTTTGGGGGTAAGGCCCCAGCATTTT
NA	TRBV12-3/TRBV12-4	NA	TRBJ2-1	CASSFASNKRNEQFF	TGTGCCAGCAGTTTTGCTAGTAATAAGAGGAATGAGCAGTTCTTC